Reported below is one T cell receptor beta chain. Its target antigen remains unknown. Base-call qualities are not available, and no considerably larger clone is one nucleotide away. This entry belongs to a study of radiation and T cells in renal cell carcinoma (dated by TCRdb to the early 2020s). Looking at the study overall: The samples were drawn from a clinical trial, where primary renal cell carcinomas were treated with 15 Gy of stereotactic body radiation therapy and then removed by nephrectomy 4 weeks afterward. TCR beta sequencing covered 50 or so samples in total, comprising about 26 tumors and approximately 27 peripheral blood samples. Across all 50 or so samples, 4,016,671 unique CDR3 nucleotide sequences, encoding 2,658,974 unique CDR3 amino acid sequences, were identified. Points the paper makes about the study in general: In blood, the top tumor clonotypes increased from baseline to 2 weeks after radiation and then shrank by 4 weeks, which suggests a temporary expansion of tumor-resident clones. No pretreatment tumor biopsies were available, so the baseline intratumoral presence of clonotypes could not be determined. Blood repertoire dynamics were not followed beyond 4 weeks after treatment. Because the trial had a single-armed design, the trial could not examine how radiation dose or scheduling affected the TCR repertoire.

The time point label, as the study defines it: blood 2 weeks post-SBRT. In light of the paper, this sample's treatment or condition label describes: 15 Gy SBRT to primary tumor, nephrectomy 4 weeks later. To follow tumor-enriched clonotypes, serial peripheral blood was collected from radiation-treated patients at baseline and at 2 weeks and 4 weeks after SBRT. All patients had renal cell carcinoma with clear cell pathology. The QIAamp DNA Blood Mini Kit (Qiagen) was used to prepare genomic DNA for TCR sequencing. The analyses included only samples that passed all quality control checks. Looking up the germline V gene yields CDR1 SGHNT and CDR2 YENEEA. Relative to germline, V is 3 bases shorter and J is 5 bases shorter, with 6 bases between their ends. The CDR3 runs 12 residues from the cysteine to the phenylalanine. Only CDR3 DNA remains: 36 bases, in frame from the first base. TCR beta libraries were generated from genomic DNA with the immunoSEQ kit, following the manufacturer's recommendations. For library preparation, a first multiplex PCR was performed with proprietary primers, followed by a second PCR in which unique barcodes were added, and bead cleanups were performed after each round. A positive control reaction and a negative control reaction, both provided in the kit, were run with every batch of samples. The final libraries were assessed on an Agilent 4200 TapeStation D1000 ScreenTape, pooled by volume, and quantified by qPCR. An Illumina NextSeq500 fitted with a MidOutput 150-cycle cartridge performed the sequencing, running 156 Read1 cycles and 15 Index1 cycles with the kit's custom primers. The pooled library was loaded at approximately 1.1 pM with a roughly 20% PhiX control spike-in. As for the original processing: Vendor-processed data were analyzed in R, and a clonotype was defined as all T cells sharing the same CDR3 nucleotide sequence. For clone abundance analyses, frequencies were normalized to the 10,000 most abundant clones in each sample. Before analysis, public T cell clones were removed, and these numbered fewer than six per sample on average. Tumor-enriched clonotypes and baseline blood-enriched clonotypes were defined as those with an abundance difference of at least 32-fold between compartments. Clonotypes expanded or contracted between blood time points were identified with a beta-binomial differential abundance model. The Baroni-Urbani and Buser coefficient was used to measure tumor-blood repertoire similarity, and groups were compared with two-tailed Wilcoxon tests in R. TCRdb carries this immuneACCESS record with in-frame sequences only. Its versions omit some clonotypes, under half of them owing to an unresolved V gene in the studies checked, with the rest unexplained. D and trimming were read from the DNA, whereas the V and J calls and clone size are those reported in that table. The sample contains 160,000 or so clones, around 90% of them found a single time. Of the sample, 10% to 15% falls within the top ten clones.

This sequence uses TRBV11-3 and TRBJ2-3; the D gene identity is not certain. The clonotype was recovered from a woman aged 45-65 years with renal cell carcinoma. Sample: blood, taken from a patient whose treatment included radiotherapy and nephrectomy. At the DNA level, the sequence is TGTGCCAGCAGCTTCCGAGTAGATACGCAGTATTTT. Translated, it reads CASSFRVDTQYF.